This T cell receptor (beta chain) was observed in a study of blood T cell repertoires in COVID-19. Study-level background: The origin of the acute and convalescent COVID-19 samples was the United States, Italy and Spain.

The CDR3 totals 13 residues. CDR1 and CDR2 (germline): GTSNPN, SVGIG (reference sequence). The V segment lost 1 base and the J segment 3 bases; nucleotides outside the gene matches: 2. TCRdb keeps only in-frame clones here, not all; method: immunoSEQ multiplex PCR. This table holds 650,000 to 800,000 clones, about nine tenths found once. Material for sequencing was peripheral blood. The sequence came from a woman under 30 with acute or convalescent COVID-19. V gene TRBV30 combines with J gene TRBJ1-1; the match to TRBD1 covers 7 bases. CDR3 in amino acids: CAWSDDRDTEAFF. The CDR3 region has the DNA TGTGCCTGGAGTGACGACAGGGACACTGAAGCTTTCTTT. Using reference TRBV30 and TRBJ1-1 for the parts outside the CDR3, the full variable domain is SQTIHQWPATLVQPVGSPLSLECTVEGTSNPNLYWYRQAAGRGLQLLFYSVGIGQISSEVPQNLSASRPQDRQFILSSKKLLLSDSGFYLCAWSDDRDTEAFFGQGTRLTVV.